One and the same sample provided the 9 T cell receptor beta chains below, sequenced in a study of T cells in Graves' hyperthyroidism and ophthalmopathy. It was RNA transcripts that yielded the amplified TCR beta CDR3 regions. Using the HTBI primer set, a first-round RT-PCR was run on the TCR CDR3. Using its own MiXCR run on the multiplex PCR reads, TCRdb lists one record per CDR3 protein. Counted here are more than 500,000 distinct CDR3 sequences, 14% to 15% occurring once; the ten biggest clones make up roughly 4.5%. The sequenced material came from blood. Receptor source: a woman in her thirties or forties with Graves' ophthalmopathy.

The sample holds many counts of this clonotype. The chain couples TRBV28 to TRBJ2-7, with D unresolved. Trimming stripped 6 bases from V and 3 bases from J, with 18 bases between. Germline-derived CDR1 and CDR2 are MDHEN and SYDVKM. The CDR3 spans 15 residues. CDR3 amino acids: CASSQGVVSVYEQYF. CDR3 bases: TGTGCCAGCAGCCAAGGCGTAGTATCTGTCTACGAGCAGTACTTC.

This clonotype showed up many times. The chain carries TRBV2 and TRBJ1-1, with TRBD1 identical over 9 bases. The CDR3 has 13 residues. Germline V CDR1 and CDR2: SNHLY, FYNNEI. V was pared by 3 bases and J by 5 bases, with 1 base of the junction left unmatched. The CDR3 is CASSEGQGTEAFF. The CDR3, as DNA: TGTGCCAGCAGTGAGGGACAGGGTACTGAAGCTTTCTTT.

This clonotype showed up many times. This chain connects TRBV27 to TRBJ2-2; the D is unclear. The CDR3 spans 13 residues. Looked up from germline, CDR1 is MNHEY and CDR2 is SMNVEV (reference sequence). The V gene lost 6 bases and the J gene lost 3 bases, with 8 bases spanning the gap. In DNA, the CDR3 is TGTGCCAGCAGCCTCCTTTACACCGGGGAGCTGTTTTTT. Its protein is CASSLLYTGELFF.

This clonotype was recorded at least ten times. This chain joins TRBV28 and TRBJ1-2, with D unresolved. The CDR3 is made up of 12 amino acids. The V end lost 6 bases, the J end lost 0 bases, and 5 bases lay between the germline ends. The V gene's germline CDR1 is MDHEN and CDR2 SYDVKM. This CDR3 reads CASRHSNYGYTF. The DNA for the CDR3 is TGTGCCAGCAGGCACTCTAACTATGGCTACACCTTC.

This clonotype has at least ten counts. The chain carries TRBV7-2 and TRBJ1-2; D remains unclear. CDR1 is SGHTA and CDR2 is FQGNSA in the germline V gene. The CDR3 runs to 15 residues. Trimming shortened V by 2 bases and J by 3 bases, and 13 bases separated the two germline ends. CDR3 protein: CASSLFQIGDYGYTF. The CDR3 DNA is TGTGCCAGCAGCTTATTTCAAATCGGTGACTATGGCTACACCTTC.

This clonotype was recorded at least ten times. This chain links TRBV28 with TRBJ2-7; 9 positions agree with TRBD2. Germline-derived CDR1 and CDR2 are MDHEN and SYDVKM. V lost 0 bases to trimming and J lost 2 bases; unmatched junction nucleotides: 8. CDR3 length: 17 amino acids. The CDR3 protein is CASSLWRAGGDTYEQYF. The DNA of the CDR3 is TGTGCCAGCAGTTTATGGAGAGCGGGAGGCGATACCTACGAGCAGTACTTC.

This clonotype was found many times. The chain links TRBV7-9 to TRBJ1-2; possible D gene TRBD1, 6 bases. Germline V gives CDR1 SEHNR, CDR2 FQNEAQ (reference sequence). The CDR3 runs to 12 residues. V lost 7 bases to trimming and J lost 5 bases, with 11 bases between them. The CDR3 DNA reads TGTGCCAGCACCAAGCAGGGGTATGGCTACACCTTC. Translating it yields CASTKQGYGYTF. The full variable domain, rest sourced from reference TRBV7-9 and TRBJ1-2, is DTGVSQNPRHKITKRGQNVTFRCDPISEHNRLYWYRQTLGQGPEFLTYFQNEAQLEKSRLLSDRFSAERPKGSFSTLEIQRTEQGDSAMYLCASTKQGYGYTFGSGTRLTVV.

This chain uses TRBV29-1 with TRBJ2-5, with TRBD2 identical over 12 bases. CDR1 is SQVTM, CDR2 ANQGSEA, per germline. After removal of 0 bases from V and 3 bases from J, the junction contained 8 bases not matched to a gene. The CDR3 spans 17 residues. CDR3 DNA: TGCAGCGTTGAAGATCGGGCTAGCGGGAGGGGAGAAGAGACCCAGTACTTC. Protein sequence: CSVEDRASGRGEETQYF.

This clonotype was detected ten times or more. The V call is TRBV24-1, the J call TRBJ2-7; no clear D. There are 14 residues in the CDR3. V was clipped by 4 bases and J by 3 bases, with 12 bases between them. Germline values: CDR1 KGHDR, CDR2 SFDVKD. The CDR3 spells CATSDLRTGYEQYF. DNA for the CDR3: TGTGCCACCAGTGACCTCCGGACGGGCTACGAGCAGTACTTC.